Presented here are 21 T cell receptor beta chains from one specimen sequenced in a study of response to subunit inactivated influenza vaccine. TCRdb recomputed calls from the RT-PCR reads with MiXCR, one row per CDR3 protein. The table has hundreds of thousands of distinct CDR3 sequences, around a sixth seen once. Material: PBMCs from blood, obtained around 5 days after vaccination. Receptor source: a man aged 45-65 years who received an inactivated influenza vaccine.

This clonotype was counted a few times. This sequence joins TRBV12-3 or TRBV12-4 and TRBJ2-7, with a weak D call TRBD2 (7 bases). The CDR3 has 15 amino acids. The V end lost 3 bases, the J end lost 9 bases, and 21 bases lay between the germline ends. The CDR3 nucleotides are TGTGCCAGCAGTTTCGGGGGGACACCTACACGCGGGCAGTACTTC. Translating gives CASSFGGTPTRGQYF.

V usage is TRBV12-3 or TRBV12-4 and J usage is TRBJ2-5, with a possible D match to TRBD2 (6 bases). This CDR3 has 13 amino acids. V was clipped by 5 bases and J by 4 bases, with 11 bases between them. The CDR3 region is CASSGGRRETQYF. The CDR3 bases are TGTGCCAGCAGTGGGGGGAGGCGAGAGACCCAGTACTTC.

This clonotype was detected a few times. The rearrangement links TRBV10-3 to TRBJ2-3; the match to TRBD1 covers 9 bases. The germline gives CDR1 ENHRY, CDR2 SYGVKD. Trimming cost V 10 bases and J 4 bases; bases outside gene matches: 3. The length of the CDR3 is 12 residues. CDR3 nucleotide sequence: TGTGCCACGGACAGGGGCGCAGATACGCAGTATTTT. Translating gives CATDRGADTQYF.

The chain uses TRBV10-3 and TRBJ2-1; TRBD1 might be the D (5 bases). The CDR3 extends over 14 amino acids. Trimming pared 3 bases from V and 2 bases from J, leaving 8 bases between. Germline V gives CDR1 ENHRY, CDR2 SYGVKD. The CDR3 nucleotides are TGTGCCATCAGTGATGGCAGGGCCTACAATGAGCAGTTCTTC. Translation gives CAISDGRAYNEQFF.

This clonotype was seen a handful of times. The genes are TRBV3-1 and TRBJ2-1; TRBD2 matches at 10 bases. Germline CDR1 LGHDT, CDR2 YNNKEL (reference sequence). CDR3 length: 18 residues. Germline trimming cut 0 bases from V and 6 bases from J; bases unmatched to any gene: 11. The chain's CDR3 is CASSQDRAGGGRSNEQFF. DNA for the CDR3: TGTGCCAGCAGCCAAGATAGAGCGGGGGGGGGGAGATCCAATGAGCAGTTCTTC.

There are a few counts of this clonotype. V usage is TRBV7-2 and J usage is TRBJ2-5; 7 positions match TRBD1. This CDR3 has 16 residues. CDR1 is SGHTA, CDR2 FQGNSA, per germline. With V trimmed by 7 bases and J by 0 bases, 11 bases remained unmatched. The CDR3 nucleotides are TGTGCCAGCATCAAGGGACAGTCTTTGTACCAAGAGACCCAGTACTTC. Amino acid sequence: CASIKGQSLYQETQYF.

This clonotype was detected a few times. CDR3 loop: CASSSENIQYF. The CDR3 DNA reads as TGTGCCAGCAGCAGCGAAAACATTCAGTACTTC. This rearrangement joins TRBV9 to TRBJ2-4; the D is unclear. Germline-derived CDR1 and CDR2 are SGDLS and YYNGEE. The germline V and J ends were trimmed by 4 bases and 5 bases, with 4 bases remaining between them. This CDR3 spans 11 amino acids.

The table lists this clonotype with a few counts. The chain has TRBV4-3 and TRBJ2-2; maybe TRBD2 (6 bases). The CDR3 has 16 residues. Germline V gene lookup returns CDR1 LGHNA and CDR2 YSLEER. Trimming pared 4 bases from V and 4 bases from J, leaving 16 bases between. DNA for the CDR3: TGCGCCAGCAGCCCCGGAGGGAGGCCCCTCACCGGGGAGCTGTTTTTT. This sequence encodes CASSPGGRPLTGELFF.

The chain uses TRBV28 and TRBJ2-5; possible D gene TRBD1, 5 bases. This CDR3 has 14 residues. Germline V lookup: CDR1 MDHEN, CDR2 SYDVKM. V dropped 2 bases and J dropped 1 base, with 8 bases sitting between them. CDR3 DNA sequence: TGTGCCAGCAGTTTAAAGCAGGGCCAAGAGACCCAGTACTTC. It encodes CASSLKQGQETQYF.

In its sample, this clonotype was seen many times. The chain uses TRBV12-3 or TRBV12-4 and TRBJ1-2; D ambiguous. V was clipped by 5 bases and J by 5 bases, with 9 bases between them. The CDR3 has 12 residues. The CDR3 DNA sequence: TGTGCCAGCAGTGACCCGGGGTATGGCTACACCTTC. It specifies CASSDPGYGYTF.

The chain has TRBV10-3 and TRBJ2-1; 10 positions agree with TRBD1. Germline CDR1 is ENHRY and CDR2 is SYGVKD. CDR3 length: 14 amino acids. Trimming removed 7 bases from V and 3 bases from J; junction bases left unmatched: 3. For the CDR3, the DNA is TGTGCCATCAACCGGGACAGGGGCTACAATGAGCAGTTCTTC. Its translation is CAINRDRGYNEQFF.

The chain links TRBV6-1 to TRBJ2-7; D possibly corresponds to TRBD1 (6 bases). Trimming cost V 6 bases and J 2 bases, with 17 bases left between them. Germline lookup yields CDR1 MNHNS and CDR2 SASEGT. This CDR3 contains 15 residues. The CDR3 here is CASSPGTGPTYEQYF. CDR3 bases: TGTGCCAGCAGCCCCGGTACAGGGCCTACCTACGAGCAGTACTTC.

In this sample, this clonotype turned up many times. The rearrangement joins TRBV29-1 to TRBJ2-7, with D unclear. V lost 2 bases and J lost 0, with 2 bases in between. The germline CDR1 and CDR2 sequences are SQVTM and ANQGSEA. The CDR3 is 11 residues long. CDR3 DNA: TGCAGCGTTGAAACCTCCTACGAGCAGTACTTC. This translates into CSVETSYEQYF.

This clonotype was picked up a small number of times. The chain recombines TRBV24-1 with TRBJ2-3; D perhaps matches TRBD2 (5 bases). Trimming cost V 1 base and J 2 bases, with 18 bases left between them. Germline V CDR1 and CDR2: KGHDR, SFDVKD. The CDR3 covers 18 residues. The chain's CDR3 is CATSDLNTRADDTDTQYF. CDR3 in DNA: TGTGCCACCAGTGATTTAAATACGAGAGCGGACGACACAGATACGCAGTATTTT.

The rearrangement joins TRBV12-3 or TRBV12-4 to TRBJ2-2, with D uncertain. The CDR3 loop spans 15 amino acids. V dropped 6 bases and J dropped 0 bases, with 11 bases sitting between them. This CDR3 reads CASSPTRSNTGELFF. In nucleotides, the CDR3 is TGTGCCAGCAGCCCGACTCGATCGAACACCGGGGAGCTGTTTTTT.

This clonotype was detected ten times or more. This sequence joins TRBV10-2 and TRBJ2-3; D ambiguous. Trimming took 3 bases from V and 6 from J, leaving 13 bases between them. Germline V gene sequence: CDR1 WSHSY, CDR2 SAAADI. This CDR3 region has 14 residues. The CDR3 here is CASSEVHLTDTQYF. The CDR3 coding sequence is TGCGCCAGCAGTGAAGTCCATCTGACGGATACGCAGTATTTT.

The CDR3 loop reads CASSGLGLEAFF. CDR3 nucleotides: TGTGCCAGCAGTGGATTAGGCCTTGAAGCTTTCTTT. The chain links TRBV2 to TRBJ1-1; D gene uncertain. This CDR3 region has 12 residues. From germline, CDR1 is SNHLY and CDR2 FYNNEI. The ends were cut back, 4 bases at V and 7 bases at J, with 10 bases in the middle.

This clonotype has just a few counts. V gene TRBV11-2 combines with J gene TRBJ2-7, with 7 bases lining up with TRBD1. The CDR3 length is 16 residues. CDR1 and CDR2 (germline): SGHAT, FQNNGV. With 5 bases clipped from V and 3 bases from J, the junction kept 13 bases outside the gene matches. This CDR3 is CASSLTEGGVVYEQYF. CDR3 nucleotides: TGTGCCAGCAGCCTGACGGAAGGGGGCGTTGTCTACGAGCAGTACTTC.

This CDR3 reads CASSFLGVGGANVLTF. CDR3 in DNA: TGTGCCAGCAGTTTTCTGGGGGTCGGTGGGGCCAACGTCCTGACTTTC. The gene calls are TRBV12-3 or TRBV12-4 and TRBJ2-6, with D tentatively TRBD1 or TRBD2 (5 bases each). This CDR3 has 16 residues. The germline V and J ends were trimmed by 3 bases and 3 bases, with 12 bases remaining between them.

Written as DNA, the CDR3 is TGCAGCGTTAGAACAGTAAGCTCTGGGGCCAACGTCCTGACTTTC. Its translation: CSVRTVSSGANVLTF. The V gene is TRBV29-1, the J gene TRBJ2-6; no firm D call. V dropped 5 bases and J dropped 0 bases, with 11 bases sitting between them. Germline V gene sequence: CDR1 SQVTM, CDR2 ANQGSEA. CDR3 length equals 15 residues.

The J gene is TRBJ2-7, the V gene TRBV7-2, with D maybe TRBD1 (5 bases). This CDR3 is 13 amino acids long. Germline values: CDR1 SGHTA, CDR2 FQGNSA. The germline V and J ends were trimmed by 3 bases and 3 bases, with 9 bases remaining between them. This CDR3 reads CASSLDTFYEQYF. CDR3 coding DNA: TGTGCCAGCAGCTTGGACACATTCTACGAGCAGTACTTC.